The following is a TCR beta chain sequence with its context. This specimen belongs to a study of blood T cell repertoires in COVID-19. About the study: Material from acute and convalescent COVID-19 was sourced from the United States, Italy and Spain. PBMCs, B-cell-depleted T cells, or T cells were the source of the cDNA or gDNA that made up the material.

V was pared by 6 bases and J by 11 bases, with 11 bases between. The CDR3 is 11 residues long. CDR1 and CDR2 from the germline V gene are MNHEY and SVGAGI. Per the study methods: Cell counts per sample came from amplifying reference gene primers. Sequenced by immunoSEQ multiplex PCR; TCRdb stores in-frame clones only, minus some. The V and J calls and clone size are taken from that table; D and trimming were inferred from the DNA. The repertoire holds approximately 250,000 clones, with 80% to 85% as singletons. This TCR derives from a woman aged 40 to 50 who had recovered from COVID-19. Sequencing input: peripheral blood. The V call is TRBV6-5, the J call TRBJ2-1, with D tentatively TRBD2 (5 bases). This CDR3 is CASSSTTKQFF. The CDR3 DNA reads TGTGCCAGCAGCTCCACGACTAAGCAGTTCTTC.